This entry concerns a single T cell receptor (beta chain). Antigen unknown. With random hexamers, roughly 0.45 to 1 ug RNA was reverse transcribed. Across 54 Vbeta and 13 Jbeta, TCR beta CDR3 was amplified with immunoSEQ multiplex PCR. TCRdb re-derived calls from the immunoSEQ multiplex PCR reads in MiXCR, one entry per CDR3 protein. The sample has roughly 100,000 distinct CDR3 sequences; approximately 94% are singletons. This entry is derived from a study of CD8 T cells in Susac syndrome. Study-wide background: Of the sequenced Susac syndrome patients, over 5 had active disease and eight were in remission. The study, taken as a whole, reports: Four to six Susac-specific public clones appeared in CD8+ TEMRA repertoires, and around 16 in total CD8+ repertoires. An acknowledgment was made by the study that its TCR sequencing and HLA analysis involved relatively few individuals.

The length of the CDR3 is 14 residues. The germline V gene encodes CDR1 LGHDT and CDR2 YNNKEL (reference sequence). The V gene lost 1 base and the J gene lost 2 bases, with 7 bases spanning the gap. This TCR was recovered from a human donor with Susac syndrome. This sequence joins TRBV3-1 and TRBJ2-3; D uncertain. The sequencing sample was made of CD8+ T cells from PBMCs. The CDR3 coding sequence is TGTGCCAGCAGCCAAGGCGTCATCACAGATACGCAGTATTTT. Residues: CASSQGVITDTQYF.